A single sample gave rise to the 23 T cell receptor beta chains below, sequenced in a study of cytomegalovirus exposure and HLA in healthy donors. PCR used 60 Vbeta primers and 13 Jbeta primers. Using immunoSEQ multiplex PCR, the repertoire was profiled, and TCRdb retains in-frame clones only, with some absent. The sample lists under 200,000 clones; 80% to 90% were seen once. The sample taken for sequencing was PBMCs. The source is a man in his late teens or twenties in good health and CMV-seropositive.

The genes are TRBV10-3 and TRBJ2-7, with D perhaps TRBD1 (6 bases). Germline V gene sequence: CDR1 ENHRY, CDR2 SYGVKD. The CDR3 loop spans 13 amino acids. V dropped 5 bases and J dropped 2 bases, with 10 bases sitting between them. The CDR3 nucleotides are TGTGCCATCAGTCGGGACACCGCCTACGAGCAGTACTTC. As protein: CAISRDTAYEQYF.

This rearrangement joins TRBV5-1 to TRBJ2-1; 11 nucleotides match TRBD2. Germline trimming cut 4 bases from V and 0 bases from J; bases unmatched to any gene: 3. Germline V gene sequence: CDR1 SGHRS, CDR2 YFSETQ. This CDR3 comprises 16 residues. Written as DNA, the CDR3 is TGCGCCAGCAGCCGTACTAGCGGGGGCTCCTACAATGAGCAGTTCTTC. Translated, it gives CASSRTSGGSYNEQFF.

The table lists this clone with a few counts. This sequence joins TRBV19 and TRBJ1-1; the D is unclear. Germline V lookup: CDR1 LNHDA, CDR2 SQIVND (reference sequence). Trimming removed 5 bases from V and 0 bases from J, with 10 bases in between. There are 14 residues in the CDR3. The CDR3 nucleotides are TGTGCCAGTAGTCTTCGGGGAGTGAACACTGAAGCTTTCTTT. It translates to CASSLRGVNTEAFF.

The chain uses TRBV19 and TRBJ2-3; no clear D. The CDR3 runs 14 residues. Germline V gene lookup returns CDR1 LNHDA and CDR2 SQIVND (reference sequence). Trimming removed 0 bases at V and 0 bases at J, with 4 bases between. CDR3 amino acids: CASSIDRSTDTQYF. CDR3 nucleotide sequence: TGTGCCAGTAGTATAGATCGGAGCACAGATACGCAGTATTTT.

This clone was observed a single time. J is TRBJ2-5 and V is TRBV9, with 7 bases lining up with TRBD2. CDR1 and CDR2 from the germline V gene are SGDLS and YYNGEE. V lost 0 bases to trimming and J lost 3 bases; unmatched junction nucleotides: 2. The CDR3 has 14 residues. CDR3: CASSVAGTKETQYF. For the CDR3, the DNA is TGTGCCAGCAGCGTAGCCGGGACTAAAGAGACCCAGTACTTC.

This chain joins TRBV14 and TRBJ2-2; D might be TRBD1 (5 bases). The V and J ends lost 4 bases and 4 bases respectively, with 13 bases between them. Germline V gene lookup returns CDR1 SGHDN and CDR2 FVKESK. The CDR3 is made up of 15 amino acids. The CDR3 loop reads CASSLGAGSTGELFF. The CDR3 DNA reads TGTGCCAGCAGCCTTGGGGCAGGGTCCACCGGGGAGCTGTTTTTT.

The chain recombines TRBV13 with TRBJ2-1, with TRBD2 identical over 8 bases. CDR3 length: 13 residues. V lost 2 bases to trimming and J lost 7 bases; unmatched junction nucleotides: 1. Germline loops: CDR1 PRHDT, CDR2 FYEKMQ (reference sequence). CDR3 loop: CASSLRGGNEQFF. DNA for the CDR3: TGTGCCAGCAGCTTACGGGGGGGGAATGAGCAGTTCTTC.

V is TRBV4-2 and J is TRBJ1-2, with D perhaps matching TRBD1 (5 bases). The CDR3 is 15 amino acids. CDR1 and CDR2 (germline): LGHNA, YNFKEQ. Trimming stripped 3 bases from V and 7 bases from J, with 18 bases between. CDR3 DNA sequence: TGTGCCAGCAGCCAGGAAAAGGCAGGGTCATCTGGCTACACCTTC. It yields the protein CASSQEKAGSSGYTF.

V is TRBV9 and J is TRBJ1-2; tentative D call: TRBD1 (5 bases). CDR1 is SGDLS and CDR2 is YYNGEE in the germline V gene. V shed 3 bases and J shed 6 bases, with 12 bases lying between them. This CDR3 contains 13 residues. The DNA for the CDR3 is TGTGCCAGCAGCGCCGAGACAGTCCATGGCTACACCTTC. Translation: CASSAETVHGYTF.

The J gene is TRBJ2-7, the V gene TRBV2; TRBD1 matches 11 bases. The CDR3 consists of 13 residues. The germline CDR1 and CDR2 sequences are SNHLY and FYNNEI. After removal of 6 bases from V and 3 bases from J, the junction contained 1 base not matched to a gene. The DNA of the CDR3 is TGTGCCAGCAGAGGGACAGGGGGCTACGAGCAGTACTTC. It is translated as CASRGTGGYEQYF.

The chain couples TRBV25-1 to TRBJ2-3; 9 bases are a match to TRBD2. Trimming cost V 4 bases and J 0 bases; bases outside gene matches: 5. The CDR3 length is 16 residues. Germline V gene data show CDR1 as MGHDK and CDR2 as SYGVNS. Written as DNA, the CDR3 is TGTGCCAGCAGTGTCGCGGGAGGGCCTAGCACAGATACGCAGTATTTT. Its protein product is CASSVAGGPSTDTQYF.

The chain is built from TRBV19 and TRBJ2-1; 8 positions match TRBD1. With 7 bases clipped from V and 8 bases from J, the junction kept 4 bases outside the gene matches. This CDR3 has 12 residues. Germline V gene lookup returns CDR1 LNHDA and CDR2 SQIVND (reference sequence). The CDR3 nucleotides read TGTGCCAGTAAGGACAGGGTTCATGAGCAGTTCTTC. Protein sequence: CASKDRVHEQFF.

The V gene is TRBV18, the J gene TRBJ1-2, with 8 bases fitting TRBD1. Per germline, CDR1 KGHSH and CDR2 LQKENI. Losses at the gene ends were 6 bases for V and 6 bases for J; bases not matched to a gene: 6. The CDR3 runs to 13 residues. The chain's CDR3 is CASSQGAANGYTF. The CDR3 DNA reads as TGTGCCAGCTCCCAGGGGGCAGCGAATGGCTACACCTTC.

The chain combines TRBV2 with TRBJ1-2; 8 nucleotides align to TRBD1. Germline V CDR1 and CDR2: SNHLY, FYNNEI. This CDR3 is 14 amino acids long. J lost 7 bases, V lost 5 bases, and 9 bases had no gene match. CDR3: CASSSGQGDLGYTF. CDR3 nucleotide sequence: TGTGCCAGCAGTTCAGGACAGGGAGATCTTGGCTACACCTTC.

The gene calls are TRBV5-4 and TRBJ1-2; 8 bases match TRBD1. CDR3 size: 14 residues. From germline, CDR1 is SGHNT and CDR2 YYREEE (reference sequence). V was pared by 2 bases and J by 3 bases, with 3 bases of the junction left unmatched. This chain's CDR3 is CASSFQGADYGYTF. CDR3 nucleotide sequence: TGTGCCAGCAGCTTTCAGGGGGCGGACTATGGCTACACCTTC.

V and J are TRBV14 and TRBJ2-5, with a possible D match to TRBD1 (6 bases). The DNA end is more similar to TRBJ2-7, so the J call may be wrong. CDR3 length equals 15 residues. The germline V gene encodes CDR1 SGHDN and CDR2 FVKESK. CDR3 residues: CASSQGFYGTYEQYF. CDR3 nucleotides: TGTGCCAGCAGCCAAGGGTTCTACGGGACATACGAGCAGTACTTC.

Only one count was recorded for this clone. V usage is TRBV19 and J usage is TRBJ1-2; D gene ambiguous. This CDR3 spans 15 amino acids. Trimming removed 7 bases from V and 4 bases from J, with 19 bases in between. Germline-derived CDR1 and CDR2 are LNHDA and SQIVND (reference sequence). CDR3 sequence reads: CASTKSGQVRYGYTF. In DNA form, the CDR3 reads TGTGCCAGTACCAAATCCGGCCAGGTTCGCTATGGCTACACCTTC.

The chain links TRBV5-1 to TRBJ1-1; the D is unclear. The germline V gene has CDR1 SGHRS and CDR2 YFSETQ. The CDR3 consists of 15 residues. Trimming removed 4 bases at V and 2 bases at J, with 15 bases between. Here the CDR3 DNA reads TGCGCCAGCAGCGCCCCGGGGAGAAGTAACACTGAAGCTTTCTTT. It codes for CASSAPGRSNTEAFF.

This chain uses TRBV19 with TRBJ1-2; 7 nucleotides align to TRBD1. Trimming took 1 base from V and 2 from J; bases not matched to a gene: 4. Germline CDR1 and CDR2: LNHDA and SQIVND (reference sequence). The CDR3 loop spans 15 amino acids. The CDR3 protein is CASSIVDRVNYGYTF. The CDR3 region has the DNA TGTGCCAGTAGTATAGTAGACAGGGTGAACTATGGCTACACCTTC.

The sample holds a few counts of this clone. The chain couples TRBV6-5 to TRBJ1-1; TRBD1 matches 11 bases. With V trimmed by 5 bases and J by 2 bases, 4 bases remained unmatched. From germline, CDR1 is MNHEY and CDR2 SVGAGI. This CDR3 spans 15 amino acids. DNA of the CDR3: TGTGCCAGCAGTCAATGGACAGGGGGCAACACTGAAGCTTTCTTT. Its translation is CASSQWTGGNTEAFF.

This clone was detected only a few times. Other DNA variants within this sample encode the same CDR3. This sequence joins TRBV18 and TRBJ1-1; D is unclear. This CDR3 spans 13 amino acids. Per germline, CDR1 KGHSH and CDR2 LQKENI. V lost 3 bases and J 2 bases, leaving 7 bases between the germline ends. This CDR3 is CASSPAGNTEAFF. CDR3 coding DNA: TGTGCCAGCTCACCCGCAGGTAACACTGAAGCTTTCTTT.

The chain recombines TRBV6-5 with TRBJ1-4; 7 nucleotides line up with TRBD1. This CDR3 region has 16 residues. From germline, CDR1 is MNHEY and CDR2 SVGAGI. Trimming at V came to 2 bases and at J to 5 bases, leaving 8 bases not matched to a gene. This CDR3 is CASSYTVNRGNEKLFF. In nucleotides, the CDR3 is TGTGCCAGCAGTTACACCGTAAACAGGGGCAATGAAAAACTGTTTTTT.

V gene TRBV5-1 combines with J gene TRBJ2-3; D uncertain. Germline V gives CDR1 SGHRS, CDR2 YFSETQ. The CDR3 totals 15 residues. With 2 bases removed from V and 4 bases from J, the gap between germline ends came to 14 bases. DNA for the CDR3: TGCGCCAGCAGCTTCAGCGTCGTCGGGTCAGATACGCAGTATTTT. Amino acid sequence: CASSFSVVGSDTQYF.